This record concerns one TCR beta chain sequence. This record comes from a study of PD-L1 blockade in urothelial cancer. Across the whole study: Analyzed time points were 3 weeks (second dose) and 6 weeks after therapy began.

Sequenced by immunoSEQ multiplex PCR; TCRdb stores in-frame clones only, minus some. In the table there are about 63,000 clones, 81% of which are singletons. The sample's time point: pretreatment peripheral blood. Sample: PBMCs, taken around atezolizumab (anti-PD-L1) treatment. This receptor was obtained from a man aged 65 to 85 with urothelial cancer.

The CDR3 spells CASNSLQGGNQPQHF. The CDR3 nucleotides are TGTGCCAGTAATTCCTTACAGGGTGGCAATCAGCCCCAGCATTTT. The chain combines TRBV19 with TRBJ1-5; a possible D gene is TRBD1 (6 bases). The germline V gene has CDR1 LNHDA and CDR2 SQIVND (reference sequence). V was pared by 7 bases and J by 2 bases, with 15 bases between. The CDR3 length is 15 residues.